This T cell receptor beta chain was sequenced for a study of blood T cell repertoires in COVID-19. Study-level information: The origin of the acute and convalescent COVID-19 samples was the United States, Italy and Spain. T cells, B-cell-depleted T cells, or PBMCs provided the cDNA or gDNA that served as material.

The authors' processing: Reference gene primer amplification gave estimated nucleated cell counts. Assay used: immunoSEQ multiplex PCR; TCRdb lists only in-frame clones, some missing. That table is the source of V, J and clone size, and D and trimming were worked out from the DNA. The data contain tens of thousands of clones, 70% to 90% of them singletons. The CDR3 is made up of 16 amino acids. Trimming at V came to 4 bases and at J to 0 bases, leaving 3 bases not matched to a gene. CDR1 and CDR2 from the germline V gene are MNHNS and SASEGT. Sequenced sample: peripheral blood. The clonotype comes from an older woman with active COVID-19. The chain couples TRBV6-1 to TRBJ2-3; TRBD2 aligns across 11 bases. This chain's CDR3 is CASSVSGGVSTDTQYF. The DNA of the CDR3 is TGTGCCAGCAGTGTTAGCGGGGGGGTTAGCACAGATACGCAGTATTTT.